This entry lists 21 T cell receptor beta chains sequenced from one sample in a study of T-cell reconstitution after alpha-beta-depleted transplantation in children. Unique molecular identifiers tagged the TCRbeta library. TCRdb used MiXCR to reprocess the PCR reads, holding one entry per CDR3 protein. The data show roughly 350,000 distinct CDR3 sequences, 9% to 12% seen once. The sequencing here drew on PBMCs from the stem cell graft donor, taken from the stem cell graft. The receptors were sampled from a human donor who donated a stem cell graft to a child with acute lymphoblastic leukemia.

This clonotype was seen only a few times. CDR3: CASSGTSGRVVEQFF. Here the CDR3 DNA reads TGTGCCAGCAGTGGAACTAGCGGGAGAGTAGTTGAGCAGTTCTTC. The J gene is TRBJ2-1, the V gene TRBV12-3 or TRBV12-4; 11 nucleotides line up with TRBD2. Trimming at V came to 5 bases and at J to 9 bases, leaving 9 bases not matched to a gene. The CDR3 is 15 residues long.

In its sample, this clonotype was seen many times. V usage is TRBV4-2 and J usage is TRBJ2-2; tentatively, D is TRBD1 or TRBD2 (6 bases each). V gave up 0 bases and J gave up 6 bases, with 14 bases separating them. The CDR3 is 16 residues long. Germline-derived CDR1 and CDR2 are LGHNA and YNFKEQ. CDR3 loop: CASSQEGGGMPGELFF. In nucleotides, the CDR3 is TGTGCCAGCAGCCAAGAAGGAGGGGGGATGCCCGGGGAGCTGTTTTTT.

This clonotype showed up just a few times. CDR3: CSARGEAVLGRDSPLHF. In DNA form, the CDR3 reads TGCAGTGCTAGAGGCGAAGCGGTGCTTGGGCGGGATTCACCCCTCCACTTT. The chain joins TRBV20-1 to TRBJ1-6; no clear D gene. V lost 1 base to trimming and J lost 8 bases, with 21 bases between them. CDR1 is DFQATT, CDR2 SNEGSKA, per germline (reference sequence). The CDR3 totals 17 residues.

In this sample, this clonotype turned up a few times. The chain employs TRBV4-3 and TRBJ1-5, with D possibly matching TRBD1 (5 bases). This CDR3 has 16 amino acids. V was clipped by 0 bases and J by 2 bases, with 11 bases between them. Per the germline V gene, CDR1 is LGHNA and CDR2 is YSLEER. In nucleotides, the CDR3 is TGCGCCAGCAGCCAAGATAGACGGGGGGGCAATCAGCCCCAGCATTTT. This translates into CASSQDRRGGNQPQHF.

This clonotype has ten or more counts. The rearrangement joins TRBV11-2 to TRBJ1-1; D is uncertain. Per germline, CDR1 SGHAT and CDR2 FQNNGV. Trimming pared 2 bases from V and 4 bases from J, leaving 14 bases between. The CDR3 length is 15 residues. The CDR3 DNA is TGTGCCAGCAGCTTAAGGGTGGAGGGTGGCACTGAAGCTTTCTTT. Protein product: CASSLRVEGGTEAFF.

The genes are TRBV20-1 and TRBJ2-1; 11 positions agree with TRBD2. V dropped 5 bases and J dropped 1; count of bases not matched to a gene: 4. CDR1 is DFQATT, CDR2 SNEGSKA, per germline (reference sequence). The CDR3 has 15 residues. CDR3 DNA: TGCAGTGCTCCGGGACTAGCGGAATCCTACAATGAGCAGTTCTTC. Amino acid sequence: CSAPGLAESYNEQFF.

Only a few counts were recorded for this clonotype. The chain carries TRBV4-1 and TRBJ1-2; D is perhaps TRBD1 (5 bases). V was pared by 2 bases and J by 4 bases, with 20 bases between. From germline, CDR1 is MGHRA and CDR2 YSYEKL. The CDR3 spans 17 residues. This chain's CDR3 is CASSQQPPAGTSYGYTF. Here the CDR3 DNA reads TGCGCCAGCAGCCAACAACCGCCCGCAGGGACTTCCTATGGCTACACCTTC.

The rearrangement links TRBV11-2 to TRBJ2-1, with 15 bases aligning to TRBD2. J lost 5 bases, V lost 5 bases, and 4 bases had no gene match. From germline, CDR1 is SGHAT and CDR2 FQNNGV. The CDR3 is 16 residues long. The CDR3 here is CASSQRTSGRDNEQFF. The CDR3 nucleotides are TGTGCCAGCAGCCAGAGGACTAGCGGGAGGGACAATGAGCAGTTCTTC.

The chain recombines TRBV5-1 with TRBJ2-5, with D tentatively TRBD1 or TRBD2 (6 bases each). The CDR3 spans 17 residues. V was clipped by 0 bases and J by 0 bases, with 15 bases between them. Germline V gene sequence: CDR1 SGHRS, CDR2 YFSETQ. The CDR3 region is CASSLGGAGTYQETQYF. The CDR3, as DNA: TGCGCCAGCAGCTTGGGGGGGGCCGGGACCTACCAAGAGACCCAGTACTTC.

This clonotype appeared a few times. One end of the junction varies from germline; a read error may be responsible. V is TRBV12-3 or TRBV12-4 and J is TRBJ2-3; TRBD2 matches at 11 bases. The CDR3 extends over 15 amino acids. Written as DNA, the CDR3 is TGTGCCACCAGTCTAGCGGGAGGTTTCACAGATACGCAGTATTTT. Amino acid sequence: CATSLAGGFTDTQYF.

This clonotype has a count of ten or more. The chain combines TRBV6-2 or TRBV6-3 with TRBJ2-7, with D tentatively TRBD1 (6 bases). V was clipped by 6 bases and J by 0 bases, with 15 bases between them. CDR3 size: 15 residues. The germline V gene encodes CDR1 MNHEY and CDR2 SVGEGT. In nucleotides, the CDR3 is TGTGCCAGCAGCCCTACAGGGACCAACTCCTACGAGCAGTACTTC. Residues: CASSPTGTNSYEQYF.

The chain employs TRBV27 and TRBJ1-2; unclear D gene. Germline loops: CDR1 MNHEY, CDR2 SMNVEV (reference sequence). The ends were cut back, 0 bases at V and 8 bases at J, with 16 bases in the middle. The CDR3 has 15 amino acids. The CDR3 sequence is CASSLSNLGQMGYTF. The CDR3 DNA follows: TGTGCCAGCAGTTTATCGAATCTGGGCCAGATGGGCTACACCTTC.

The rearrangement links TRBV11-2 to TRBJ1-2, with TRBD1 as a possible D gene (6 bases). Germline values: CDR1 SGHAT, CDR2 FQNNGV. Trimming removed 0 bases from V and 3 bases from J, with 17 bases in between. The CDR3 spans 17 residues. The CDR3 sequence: CASSLDAQIRGHYGYTF. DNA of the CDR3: TGTGCCAGCAGCTTAGATGCGCAGATCAGGGGCCACTATGGCTACACCTTC.

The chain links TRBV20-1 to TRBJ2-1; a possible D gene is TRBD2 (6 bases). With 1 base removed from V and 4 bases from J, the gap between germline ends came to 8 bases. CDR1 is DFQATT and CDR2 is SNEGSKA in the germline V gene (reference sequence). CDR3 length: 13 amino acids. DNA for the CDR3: TGCAGTGCTAGAGTGGACTATTACAATGAGCAGTTCTTC. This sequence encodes CSARVDYYNEQFF.

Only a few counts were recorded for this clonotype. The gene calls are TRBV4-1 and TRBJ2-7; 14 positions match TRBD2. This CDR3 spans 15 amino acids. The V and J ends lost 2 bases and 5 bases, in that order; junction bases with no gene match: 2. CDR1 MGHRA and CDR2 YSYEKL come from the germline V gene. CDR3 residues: CASSQPGLAGDEQYF. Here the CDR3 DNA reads TGCGCCAGCAGCCAACCGGGACTAGCGGGAGACGAGCAGTACTTC.

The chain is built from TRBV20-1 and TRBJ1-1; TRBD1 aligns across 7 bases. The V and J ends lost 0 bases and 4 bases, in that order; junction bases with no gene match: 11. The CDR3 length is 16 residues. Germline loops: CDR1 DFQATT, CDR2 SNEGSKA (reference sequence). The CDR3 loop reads CSARDPRGGTFTEAFF. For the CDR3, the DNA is TGCAGTGCTAGAGATCCCAGGGGGGGGACGTTCACTGAAGCTTTCTTT.

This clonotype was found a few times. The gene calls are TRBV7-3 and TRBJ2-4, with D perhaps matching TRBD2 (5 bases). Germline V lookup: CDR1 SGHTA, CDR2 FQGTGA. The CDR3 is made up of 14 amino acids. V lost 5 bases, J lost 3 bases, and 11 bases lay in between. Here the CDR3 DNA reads TGTGCCAGCAGCGCCCGGGAAGGCAAAAACATTCAGTACTTC. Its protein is CASSAREGKNIQYF.

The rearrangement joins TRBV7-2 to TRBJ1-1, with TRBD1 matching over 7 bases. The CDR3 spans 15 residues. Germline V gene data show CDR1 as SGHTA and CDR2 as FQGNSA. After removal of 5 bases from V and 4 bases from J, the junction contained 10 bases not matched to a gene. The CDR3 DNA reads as TGTGCCAGCAGCGCCAATAAGGGGGCGAGCACTGAAGCTTTCTTT. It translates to CASSANKGASTEAFF.

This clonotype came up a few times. CDR3 in amino acids: CASNIDRDRVFSGANVLTF. The CDR3 coding sequence is TGTGCCAGCAACATCGATCGGGACAGGGTTTTCTCTGGGGCCAACGTCCTGACTTTC. V gene TRBV11-1 combines with J gene TRBJ2-6; 9 bases map to TRBD1. V lost 7 bases, J lost 0 bases, and 13 bases stayed unmatched. The germline CDR1 and CDR2 sequences are SGHAT and FQDESV (reference sequence). The CDR3 is 19 amino acids.

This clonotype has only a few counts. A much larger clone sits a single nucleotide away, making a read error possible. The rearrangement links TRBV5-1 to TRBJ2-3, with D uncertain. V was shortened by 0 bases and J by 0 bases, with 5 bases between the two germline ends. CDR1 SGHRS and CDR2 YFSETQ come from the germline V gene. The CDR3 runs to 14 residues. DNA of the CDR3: TGCGCCAGCAGCTTGGAGCTTAGCACAGATACGCAGTATTTT. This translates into CASSLELSTDTQYF.

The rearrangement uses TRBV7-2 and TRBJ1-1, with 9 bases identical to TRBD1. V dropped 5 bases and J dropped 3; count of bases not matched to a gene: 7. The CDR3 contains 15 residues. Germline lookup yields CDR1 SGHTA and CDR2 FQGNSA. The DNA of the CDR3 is TGTGCCAGCAGCGGCCCCGGGACAGGGTACACTGAAGCTTTCTTT. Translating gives CASSGPGTGYTEAFF. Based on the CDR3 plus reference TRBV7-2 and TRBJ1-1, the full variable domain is GAGVSQSPSNKVTEKGKDVELRCDPISGHTALYWYRQSLGQGLEFLIYFQGNSAPDKSGLPSDRFSAERTGGSVSTLTIQRTQQEDSAVYLCASSGPGTGYTEAFFGQGTRLTVV.